These 7 T cell receptor beta chains were sequenced from one sample in a study of naive and memory T cell subsets. Both TRBC1 and TRBC2 were covered by a beta constant-region primer of two equimolar oligonucleotides. One entry per CDR3 protein, called by TCRdb with MiXCR from the UMI-ligation and nested PCR reads. Here the sample spans more than 35,000 distinct CDR3 sequences, 10% to 15% being singletons. The sample consisted of effector memory CD4+ T cells from blood. This sample's subset: effector memory, CD45RA- CD27-. The receptor source for this set is a human donor in good health.

This clonotype came up a few times. V usage is TRBV7-9 and J usage is TRBJ1-4; D is uncertain. The CDR3 runs to 14 residues. V lost 5 bases and J 4 bases, leaving 11 bases between the germline ends. Germline values: CDR1 SEHNR, CDR2 FQNEAQ (reference sequence). The CDR3 protein is CASSPAQHNEKLFF. In nucleotides, the CDR3 is TGTGCCAGCAGCCCAGCCCAGCATAATGAAAAACTGTTTTTT.

This clonotype was observed many times. The chain couples TRBV3-1 to TRBJ2-7; D is uncertain. Trimming shortened V by 0 bases and J by 3 bases, and 6 bases separated the two germline ends. This CDR3 comprises 13 residues. Germline CDR1 reads LGHDT; CDR2 reads YNNKEL (reference sequence). This chain's CDR3 is CASSQDSRYEQYF. CDR3 nucleotide sequence: TGTGCCAGCAGCCAAGACTCGCGCTACGAGCAGTACTTC.

The table lists this clonotype with a few counts. This chain joins TRBV28 and TRBJ1-2; 7 nucleotides align to TRBD1. CDR1 is MDHEN, CDR2 SYDVKM, per germline. V was clipped by 6 bases and J by 8 bases; unmatched bases: 9. The CDR3 spans 13 residues. This CDR3 is CASRPTGIQGYTF. CDR3 nucleotide sequence: TGTGCCAGCAGACCGACAGGGATACAGGGCTACACCTTC.

The V and J genes are TRBV19 and TRBJ2-7; D perhaps matches TRBD1 (6 bases). The length of the CDR3 is 14 residues. V was trimmed by 7 bases and J by 2 bases, leaving 15 bases between them. Germline V CDR1 and CDR2: LNHDA, SQIVND (reference sequence). CDR3 nucleotides: TGTGCCAGTAAAGGTGGGGACAAGACCTACGAGCAGTACTTC. It translates to CASKGGDKTYEQYF.

This chain uses TRBV3-1 with TRBJ1-1; TRBD1 might be the D (5 bases). The CDR3 consists of 14 residues. Looked up from germline, CDR1 is LGHDT and CDR2 is YNNKEL (reference sequence). V was trimmed by 6 bases and J by 5 bases, leaving 16 bases between them. CDR3 DNA sequence: TGTGCCAGCAGACAGGTCACCGAGGAAACTGAAGCTTTCTTT. It specifies CASRQVTEETEAFF.

Only a few counts were recorded for this clonotype. The chain combines TRBV11-2 with TRBJ2-3; D unresolved. Between the trimmed V and J ends, which lost 1 base and 1 base, there was a span of 3 bases. The CDR3 covers 13 residues. CDR1 is SGHAT and CDR2 is FQNNGV in the germline V gene. The CDR3, as DNA: TGTGCCAGCAGCTTAGGTCGCACAGATACGCAGTATTTT. Its translation is CASSLGRTDTQYF.

This chain connects TRBV3-1 to TRBJ2-1, with D perhaps matching TRBD2 (6 bases). CDR1 and CDR2 from the germline V gene are LGHDT and YNNKEL (reference sequence). V was shortened by 0 bases and J by 5 bases, with 20 bases between the two germline ends. The CDR3 contains 18 residues. The CDR3 here is CASSQDPPGADYNNEQFF. DNA for the CDR3: TGTGCCAGCAGCCAAGATCCCCCTGGCGCGGACTACAACAATGAGCAGTTCTTC.